Described below is a single T cell receptor beta chain sequence and its context. Its matching antigen is unknown. One junction end disagrees with the germline gene, perhaps due to a read error. Measured with immunoSEQ multiplex PCR; TCRdb has only the in-frame clones, and not every one. This table has about 2 million clones, approximately 94% appearing once. Germline values: CDR1 SSHAT, CDR2 FNYEAQ (reference sequence). There are 14 residues in the CDR3. This record comes from a study of shared clonotypes between healthy human individuals. Overall study context: Each donor's CD4 naive and CD4 memory cells filled three plates apiece, CD8 naive two, and CD8 memory one.

Naive-designated CD8 cells lacked CD45RO, were positively enriched for CCR7, and omitted terminally differentiated effector memory CD45RA+ cells. The study drew all its donors from Caucasian adults living in Nashville, Tennessee. General observations from the study: What naive subsets generally showed was a larger estimated richness than memory subsets showed. Across a few donors, naive CD4 shared 4.5% to 6%, naive CD8 around 3.8%, memory CD4 roughly 2.5%, memory CD8 0.4%.

The sequenced material came from naive CD8+ T cells sorted from blood. The V and J genes are TRBV7-7 and TRBJ2-2; D not certain. The sequence derives from a young man in good health. The CDR3 nucleotides read TGTGCTAGCAGCTTTTCACCGTACACCGGGGAGCTGTTTTTT. Encoded protein: CASSFSPYTGELFF. Looking up the rest from reference TRBV7-7 and TRBJ2-2 gives the full variable domain: GAGVSQSPRYKVTKRGQDVTLRCDPISSHATLYWYQQALGQGPEFLTYFNYEAQPDKSGLPSDRFSAERPEGSISTLTIQRTEQRDSAMYRCASSFSPYTGELFFGEGSRLTVL.